This TCR beta chain was sequenced during a study of T cells in Graves' hyperthyroidism and ophthalmopathy. About the research overall: Peripheral blood was collected at initial diagnosis, before any treatment.

Isolation of PBMCs was performed on around 9.3 ml fresh peripheral blood. There are many counts of this clonotype. The V end lost 2 bases, the J end lost 1 base, and 9 bases lay between the germline ends. Germline values: CDR1 SGHRS, CDR2 YFSETQ. The CDR3 has 14 amino acids. Researchers took RNA transcripts and amplified the TCR beta CDR3 regions from them. HTBI primers were used for first-round RT-PCR of the TCR CDR3. TCRdb reprocessed the multiplex PCR reads via MiXCR and lists one record per CDR3 protein. The sample records 450,000 to 600,000 distinct CDR3 sequences, approximately 15% being singletons.

Input material: blood. The chain combines TRBV5-1 with TRBJ1-1; tentatively, D is TRBD1 (5 bases). This clonotype was obtained from a woman between 40 and 50 years old with Graves' hyperthyroidism. As DNA, the CDR3 is TGCGCCAGCAGCTTTGCAGGGACGAACACTGAAGCTTTCTTT. The encoded protein is CASSFAGTNTEAFF.